The present T cell receptor beta chain was sequenced within a study of cytomegalovirus exposure and HLA in healthy donors. This clone was seen only a few times. The PCR was carried out with 60 Vbeta primers and 13 Jbeta primers. Data came from immunoSEQ multiplex PCR; TCRdb stores just in-frame clones and leaves some out. Here the sample spans about 150,000 clones, approximately 80% being singletons. V dropped 1 base and J dropped 2 bases, with 12 bases sitting between them. Germline values: CDR1 MGHRA, CDR2 YSYEKL. The CDR3 is 15 amino acids. The genes are TRBV4-1 and TRBJ2-7; a possible D gene is TRBD1 (5 bases). Sequenced sample: PBMCs. The receptor comes from a man aged 25-45 years in good health and CMV-seropositive. This chain's CDR3 is CASSQVPQGTYEQYF. As DNA, the CDR3 is TGCGCCAGCAGCCAAGTCCCCCAGGGAACCTACGAGCAGTACTTC.